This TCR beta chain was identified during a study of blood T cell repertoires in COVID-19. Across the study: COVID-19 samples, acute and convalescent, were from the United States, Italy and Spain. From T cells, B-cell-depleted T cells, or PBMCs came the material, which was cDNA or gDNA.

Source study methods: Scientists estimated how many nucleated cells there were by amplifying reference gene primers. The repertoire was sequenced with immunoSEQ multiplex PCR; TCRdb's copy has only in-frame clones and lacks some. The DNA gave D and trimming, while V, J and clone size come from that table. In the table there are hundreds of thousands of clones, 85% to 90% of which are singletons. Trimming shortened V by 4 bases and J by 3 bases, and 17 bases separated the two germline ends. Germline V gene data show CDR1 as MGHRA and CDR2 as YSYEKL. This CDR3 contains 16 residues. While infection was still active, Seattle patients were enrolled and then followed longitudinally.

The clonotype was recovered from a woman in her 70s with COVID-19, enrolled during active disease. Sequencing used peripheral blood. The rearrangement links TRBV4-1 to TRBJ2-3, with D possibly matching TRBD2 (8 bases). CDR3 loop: CASSPLGQRGTDTQYF. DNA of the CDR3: TGCGCCAGCAGCCCCCTGGGACAGCGGGGGACAGATACGCAGTATTTT.